The 17 T cell receptor beta chains presented below share a single source sample, sequenced in a study of CD8 T cells in ankylosing spondylitis. Each CDR3 protein is one row after TCRdb ran MiXCR on the 5' RACE reads. The table records 150,000 to 200,000 distinct CDR3 sequences, 13% of them present only once. Sequencing was performed on blood, either unsorted or a sorted T cell fraction (not recorded which). The receptor source for this set is a female donor with ankylosing spondylitis or in good health (not recorded which).

This clonotype has only a few counts. This chain joins TRBV25-1 and TRBJ2-3; weak D call: TRBD1 (5 bases). Looked up from germline, CDR1 is MGHDK and CDR2 is SYGVNS. Trimming took 1 base from V and 1 from J, leaving 15 bases between them. The CDR3 extends over 17 amino acids. CDR3 bases: TGTGCCAGCAGTGAATCATTCAGGGCCTTTGGCACAGATACGCAGTATTTT. It translates to CASSESFRAFGTDTQYF.

This clonotype was seen repeatedly, ten times or more. This sequence joins TRBV20-1 and TRBJ2-3; no clear D gene. Germline lookup yields CDR1 DFQATT and CDR2 SNEGSKA (reference sequence). Trimming pared 0 bases from V and 0 bases from J, leaving 7 bases between. This CDR3 comprises 14 residues. The CDR3 loop is CSARDLVSTDTQYF. In DNA form, the CDR3 reads TGCAGTGCTAGAGATTTGGTCAGCACAGATACGCAGTATTTT.

This clonotype appeared many times. The chain joins TRBV15 to TRBJ2-5; maybe TRBD1 (5 bases). The CDR3 totals 14 residues. Per germline, CDR1 LNHNV and CDR2 YYDKDF (reference sequence). Trimming cost V 4 bases and J 4 bases, with 13 bases left between them. The CDR3 DNA follows: TGTGCCACCAGCAATCCAGGGTCGGGAGAGACCCAGTACTTC. Translating gives CATSNPGSGETQYF. The full variable domain, rest sourced from reference TRBV15 and TRBJ2-5, is DAMVIQNPRYQVTQFGKPVTLSCSQTLNHNVMYWYQQKSSQAPKLLFHYYDKDFNNEADTPDNFQSRRPNTSFCFLDIRSPGLGDTAMYLCATSNPGSGETQYFGPGTRLLVL.

This clonotype was picked up many times. The V and J genes are TRBV10-3 and TRBJ1-4; D is perhaps TRBD1 (5 bases). Germline CDR1 reads ENHRY; CDR2 reads SYGVKD. V gave up 4 bases and J gave up 4 bases, with 22 bases separating them. CDR3 size: 18 residues. The CDR3 DNA reads as TGTGCCATCAGTGTGAGGGATCAGGGCCGCATCAGTAATGAAAAACTGTTTTTT. Residues: CAISVRDQGRISNEKLFF.

This clonotype was detected many times. V is TRBV29-1 and J is TRBJ1-1; D uncertain. Trimming removed 7 bases at V and 2 bases at J, with 11 bases between. The CDR3 contains 12 residues. Per germline, CDR1 SQVTM and CDR2 ANQGSEA. The CDR3 sequence is CSATLRNTEAFF. The CDR3 DNA follows: TGCAGCGCCACGCTAAGAAACACTGAAGCTTTCTTT.

This clonotype turned up a few times. The CDR3 DNA reads TGCAGTGCTAGCCCCGCAGCGTACCAAGAGACCCAGTACTTC. Its translation: CSASPAAYQETQYF. This chain connects TRBV20-1 to TRBJ2-5; D uncertain. Trimming pared 3 bases from V and 0 bases from J, leaving 11 bases between. This CDR3 is 14 amino acids long. Germline lookup yields CDR1 DFQATT and CDR2 SNEGSKA (reference sequence).

V and J are TRBV27 and TRBJ2-3, with TRBD2 as a possible D gene (5 bases). The CDR3 covers 16 residues. The germline CDR1 and CDR2 sequences are MNHEY and SMNVEV (reference sequence). Trimming shortened V by 2 bases and J by 2 bases, and 14 bases separated the two germline ends. The CDR3 DNA is TGTGCCAGCAGTTTAGGGCCTAACGGGAACACAGATACGCAGTATTTT. This gives the protein CASSLGPNGNTDTQYF.

This clonotype showed up many times. The J gene is TRBJ1-4, the V gene TRBV12-3 or TRBV12-4, with TRBD1 as a possible D gene (6 bases). The CDR3 runs 15 residues. V was cut by 5 bases and J by 7 bases, with 17 bases left in between. CDR3 nucleotides: TGTGCCAGCAGTCCGGGACACCAAAACCCTGAAAAACTGTTTTTT. Residues: CASSPGHQNPEKLFF.

The V call is TRBV27, the J call TRBJ2-7; 7 bases are shared with TRBD2. This CDR3 spans 14 amino acids. The V and J ends lost 0 bases and 2 bases, in that order; junction bases with no gene match: 1. CDR1 is MNHEY, CDR2 SMNVEV, per germline (reference sequence). The CDR3 nucleotides read TGTGCCAGCAGTTTATCGGGGGGGACCTACGAGCAGTACTTC. As protein: CASSLSGGTYEQYF.

This clonotype was counted many times. This sequence joins TRBV24-1 and TRBJ1-1; D perhaps matches TRBD1 (6 bases). Germline-derived CDR1 and CDR2 are KGHDR and SFDVKD. V was cut by 0 bases and J by 5 bases, with 18 bases left in between. The CDR3 spans 17 residues. The CDR3 region is CATSDLFRGQSETEAFF. The CDR3, as DNA: TGTGCCACCAGTGATTTGTTCCGGGGGCAAAGCGAAACTGAAGCTTTCTTT.

This clonotype showed up just a few times. This rearrangement joins TRBV7-2 to TRBJ2-1; D gene ambiguous. The V end was cut by 2 bases, the J end by 5 bases, with 10 bases between. The CDR3 is 14 residues long. Looked up from germline, CDR1 is SGHTA and CDR2 is FQGNSA. CDR3 nucleotide sequence: TGTGCCAGCAGCTTAACGACGACGGACAATGAGCAGTTCTTC. Its protein is CASSLTTTDNEQFF.

The chain joins TRBV7-9 to TRBJ1-1, with D possibly being TRBD1 (6 bases). There are 12 residues in the CDR3. The germline CDR1 and CDR2 sequences are SEHNR and FQNEAQ (reference sequence). Trimming removed 3 bases from V and 11 bases from J, with 13 bases in between. CDR3 sequence (DNA): TGTGCCAGCAGCTTGACAGGAGCGTGGGCTTTCTTT. It specifies CASSLTGAWAFF. Full variable domain (rest looked up from reference TRBV7-9 and TRBJ1-1): DTGVSQNPRHKITKRGQNVTFRCDPISEHNRLYWYRQTLGQGPEFLTYFQNEAQLEKSRLLSDRFSAERPKGSFSTLEIQRTEQGDSAMYLCASSLTGAWAFFGQGTRLTVV.

This clonotype was observed many times. The rearrangement links TRBV9 to TRBJ2-7; the match to TRBD1 covers 10 bases. J was trimmed by 1 base and V by 2 bases; bases with no gene match: 9. Germline-derived CDR1 and CDR2 are SGDLS and YYNGEE. The CDR3 is 17 residues long. The CDR3 DNA sequence: TGTGCCAGCAGCGTCAACCCGTCGGACAGGGGGTCCTACGAGCAGTACTTC. It specifies CASSVNPSDRGSYEQYF.

CDR3 nucleotide sequence: TGTGCCAGCTCAGCCCGACAGGGGGCCACAGATACGCAGTATTTT. Translated: CASSARQGATDTQYF. The rearrangement joins TRBV18 to TRBJ2-3; 10 bases align to TRBD1. This CDR3 region has 15 residues. The junction had 4 bases not matched to a gene; V was cut back by 5 bases and J by 2 bases. Looked up from germline, CDR1 is KGHSH and CDR2 is LQKENI. Complete variable domain (other parts from reference TRBV18 and TRBJ2-3): NAGVMQNPRHLVRRRGQEARLRCSPMKGHSHVYWYRQLPEEGLKFMVYLQKENIIDESGMPKERFSAEFPKEGPSILRIQQVVRGDSAAYFCASSARQGATDTQYFGPGTRLTVL.

This clonotype was counted many times. The CDR3 region has the DNA TGTGCCAGCAGCCCGGACACTGAAGCTTTCTTT. It codes for CASSPDTEAFF. V is TRBV14 and J is TRBJ1-1; the D is unclear. The germline V and J ends were trimmed by 4 bases and 3 bases, with 3 bases remaining between them. CDR1 and CDR2 (germline): SGHDN, FVKESK. The CDR3 has 11 residues.

Note on this clonotype: A much more abundant neighbour one base away suggests this may be a read error. The J gene is TRBJ1-1, the V gene TRBV28; no clear D gene. Germline V gene data show CDR1 as MDHEN and CDR2 as SYDVKM. Trimming shortened V by 11 bases and J by 0 bases, and 16 bases separated the two germline ends. The CDR3 has 14 residues. CDR3 coding DNA: TGTGCCGGCTATTCGGGCAACCTGAACACTGAAGCTTTCTTT. Its protein product is CAGYSGNLNTEAFF. Full variable domain (remainder filled in from reference TRBV28 and TRBJ1-1): DVKVTQSSRYLVKRTGEKVFLECVQDMDHENMFWYRQDPGLGLRLIYFSYDVKMKEKGDIPEGYSVSREKKERFSLILESASTNQTSMYLCAGYSGNLNTEAFFGQGTRLTVV.

At least ten counts were recorded for this clonotype. The chain uses TRBV12-3 or TRBV12-4 and TRBJ2-5; 10 nucleotides align to TRBD2. The CDR3 contains 16 residues. V was clipped by 2 bases and J by 5 bases; unmatched bases: 8. CDR3: CASSLILAGVRETQYF. The DNA of the CDR3 is TGTGCCAGCAGTTTAATTCTAGCGGGAGTACGGGAGACCCAGTACTTC.